Listed below are T cell receptor beta chains from one sample, sequenced in a study of control samples from healthy donors and cancer patients. The assay was immunoSEQ multiplex PCR, and TCRdb's table has in-frame clones only and misses some. The table has around 70,000 clones, about nine tenths seen once. Source material: PBMCs. The receptors derive from a woman aged 50 to 60 with colorectal cancer. Each CDR3 is given with its conserved first and last residue. D genes are given only for firm matches. Rows may omit the clone size; those that give it use once, few, many or a size class.

v_call	d_call	j_call	clone_size	cdr3_nt	cdr3_aa
TRBV19	TRBD1	TRBJ1-5	NA	TGTGCCAGTAGCGACAGGGGGCATCAGCCCCAGCATTTT	CASSDRGHQPQHF
TRBV6-5	NA	TRBJ1-5	NA	TGTGCCAGCGTTGGAAGGGAGTCGGCAAGGGAGCCCCAGCATTTT	CASVGRESAREPQHF
TRBV28	NA	TRBJ2-4	NA	TGTGCCAGCGGTCAGACAGACGACCTAGCCAAAAACATTCAGTACTTC	CASGQTDDLAKNIQYF
TRBV19	NA	TRBJ1-1	NA	TGTGCCAGTAGTTTGGGGCCGTCCGGGGGAGGAACTGAAGCTTTCTTT	CASSLGPSGGGTEAFF
TRBV2	NA	TRBJ2-5	once	TGTGCCAGCAGTGATCAAGGTCAATCGTCAGAGACCCAGTACTTC	CASSDQGQSSETQYF
TRBV6-2/TRBV6-3	NA	TRBJ2-3	once	TGTGCCAGCAGCGGACTATCAGATACGCAGTATTTT	CASSGLSDTQYF
TRBV2	NA	TRBJ2-2	once	TGTGCCAGCAGTGAGGGGCAGGGCACCGGGGAGCTGTTTTTT	CASSEGQGTGELFF
TRBV19	NA	TRBJ1-4	NA	TGTGCCAGTAGAGCGGCGGGGCATAATAATGAAAAACTGTTTTTT	CASRAAGHNNEKLFF
TRBV24-1	TRBD2	TRBJ2-1	NA	TGTGCCACCAGTGATTTAAAAGCGGGACTAGCGGGAACCAATGAGCAGTTCTTC	CATSDLKAGLAGTNEQFF
TRBV15	NA	TRBJ2-3	once	TGTGCCACCAGCAACCGGGTAGCCACAGATACGCAGTATTTT	CATSNRVATDTQYF
TRBV10-3	TRBD1	TRBJ2-3	NA	TGTGCCATCAGTGAGCCTACCGGGACAGGGGGCTTACGAGGCACAGATACGCAGTATTTT	CAISEPTGTGGLRGTDTQYF
TRBV7-2	NA	TRBJ1-1	NA	TGTGCCAGCAGCCCTCGGGCGGTGAACACTGAAGCTTTCTTT	CASSPRAVNTEAFF
TRBV30	TRBD1	TRBJ1-1	NA	TGTGCCTGGAGTGCCAATCCCCAGACAGGGTACACTGAAGCTTTCTTT	CAWSANPQTGYTEAFF
TRBV9	NA	TRBJ2-2	once	TGTGCCAGCAGCCCCCTCTCGGGGACGGGCCCCGGGGGCACCGGGGAGCTGTTTTTT	CASSPLSGTGPGGTGELFF
TRBV27	NA	TRBJ2-1	once	TGTGCCAGCAGTTTAGATCCCGACTCCTACAATGAGCAGTTCTTC	CASSLDPDSYNEQFF
TRBV24-1	NA	TRBJ1-5	NA	TGTGCCACCAGTGATGCAGGAAACAATCAGCCCCAGCATTTT	CATSDAGNNQPQHF
TRBV18	TRBD1	TRBJ1-3	NA	TGTGCCAGCTCCCCCGGACAGGGAAGAAACACCATATATTTT	CASSPGQGRNTIYF
TRBV6-5	NA	TRBJ1-4	NA	TGTGCCAGCAGTTACGGGGGGACTGGCGAAAAACTGTTTTTT	CASSYGGTGEKLFF
TRBV5-1	NA	TRBJ2-2	NA	TGCGCCAGCAGCTTGGCCACCTCGAACACCGGGGAGCTGTTTTTT	CASSLATSNTGELFF
TRBV6-4	NA	TRBJ1-6	once	TGTGCCAGCAGTGCCTCCAAGAACGGGTCACCCCTCCACTTT	CASSASKNGSPLHF
TRBV29-1	NA	TRBJ2-3	few	TGCAGCGTTAAAGGGGGGCAGGGGGACACAGATACGCAGTATTTT	CSVKGGQGDTDTQYF
TRBV10-1	TRBD1	TRBJ1-2	NA	TGCGCCAGCAGTGAGCGTTTTCGGGGACAGAGCTATGGCTACACCTTC	CASSERFRGQSYGYTF
TRBV6-5	NA	TRBJ1-6	NA	TGTGCCAGCAGTTACGCGGTTTGGGGAAATTCACCCCTCCACTTT	CASSYAVWGNSPLHF
TRBV28	NA	TRBJ1-1	NA	TGTGCCAACCTAAAAGCTTTCTTT	CANLKAFF
TRBV4-2	NA	TRBJ2-5	NA	TGTGCCAGCAGCCAAGAGGGCAATCCGCGGGAGACCCAGTACTTC	CASSQEGNPRETQYF
TRBV30	NA	TRBJ1-1	few	TGTGCCTGGAGTGCCGTACACATGAACACTGAAGCTTTCTTT	CAWSAVHMNTEAFF
TRBV7-2	NA	TRBJ2-1	NA	TGTGCCAGCAGCTTATCGACAGCCTACAATGAGCAGTTCTTC	CASSLSTAYNEQFF
TRBV7-2	NA	TRBJ2-3	NA	TGTGCCAGCAGCTTGAGGCAGATCGGCACAGATACGCAGTATTTT	CASSLRQIGTDTQYF
TRBV7-9	NA	TRBJ1-1	NA	TGTGCCAGCAGCTTAGCGCTGCCGGGTGCTGAAGCTTTCTTT	CASSLALPGAEAFF
TRBV6-5	TRBD1	TRBJ1-6	NA	TGTGCCAGCAGCCTCCGACAGGGGACTTCACCCCTCCACTTT	CASSLRQGTSPLHF
TRBV6-5	NA	TRBJ1-3	once	TGTGCCAGCAGTCTCATGGGGAGCTCTGGAAACACCATATATTTT	CASSLMGSSGNTIYF
TRBV4-3	TRBD2	TRBJ2-2	NA	TGCGCCAGCAGCCAAGTCCTAGCGGGGGGGAAGAACACCGGGGAGCTGTTTTTT	CASSQVLAGGKNTGELFF
TRBV6-5	TRBD1	TRBJ1-4	once	TGTGCCAGCAGTTACGGGGACAGGATGGCTGAAAAACTGTTTTTT	CASSYGDRMAEKLFF
TRBV18	NA	TRBJ1-1	NA	TGTGCCAGCTCACCACCTTACGGACGGCTGAACACTGAAGCTTTCTTT	CASSPPYGRLNTEAFF
TRBV6-1	NA	TRBJ1-1	NA	TGTGCCAGCAGTGAGGGGGGCGGGAGCGACACTGAAGCTTTCTTT	CASSEGGGSDTEAFF
TRBV19	NA	TRBJ2-4	NA	TGTGCCAGTAGTATAGGGGGAGACATAAACATTCAGTACTTC	CASSIGGDINIQYF
TRBV19	NA	TRBJ1-2	NA	TGTGCCAGTAGAGCAGGGGAGACGGGCTACACCTTC	CASRAGETGYTF
TRBV24-1	NA	TRBJ2-5	once	TGTGCCACCAGTGATACGACCCGGGCCCAAGAGACCCAGTACTTC	CATSDTTRAQETQYF
TRBV4-2	NA	TRBJ2-3	NA	TGTGCCAGCAGCCCTCAGGTGAGCACAGATACGCAGTATTTT	CASSPQVSTDTQYF
TRBV20-1	TRBD2	TRBJ2-5	NA	TGCAGTGCAAGTCCGTTCGCGGCGGGGGACCAAGAGACCCAGTACTTC	CSASPFAAGDQETQYF
TRBV5-5	TRBD1	TRBJ1-5	NA	TGTGCCAGCAGCGGGACAGTAGCAGATCAGCCCCAGCATTTT	CASSGTVADQPQHF
TRBV18	NA	TRBJ2-2	NA	TGTGCCAGCTCACCGGGGGAAACCGGGGAGCTGTTTTTT	CASSPGETGELFF
TRBV19	NA	TRBJ1-3	NA	TGTGCCAGTAGCCGCTCAGGGCAAGGAAACACCATATATTTT	CASSRSGQGNTIYF
TRBV30	NA	TRBJ1-6	NA	TGTGCCTGGAGTGACGGTTCACCCCTCCACTTT	CAWSDGSPLHF
TRBV11-1	NA	TRBJ1-1	once	TGTGCCAGCGCGTCCCAGGGCGGCACTGAAGCTTTCTTT	CASASQGGTEAFF
TRBV5-5	TRBD2	TRBJ2-4	NA	TGTGCCAGCAGCTTTCAGCGGGGGCTTCCAAACATTCAGTACTTC	CASSFQRGLPNIQYF
TRBV4-3	TRBD1	TRBJ2-1	NA	TGCGCCAGCAGCCAGAACAGGGGGCCCTACAATGAGCAGTTCTTC	CASSQNRGPYNEQFF
TRBV29-1	NA	TRBJ1-3	NA	TGCAGCGTTGTGGAGGAGTCTGGAAACACCATATATTTT	CSVVEESGNTIYF
TRBV5-1	NA	TRBJ1-2	few	TGCGCCAGCAGCTTGGCATACGAACAGGGTTTCTATGGCTACACCTTC	CASSLAYEQGFYGYTF
TRBV7-2	TRBD1	TRBJ1-6	NA	TGTGCCAGCAGCTCTCGGACAGGGATTAGTCTATTCGGTTCACCCCTCCACTTT	CASSSRTGISLFGSPLHF
TRBV18	TRBD1	TRBJ2-1	once	TGTGCCAGCTCACGGACAGGGGGCAATGAGCAGTTCTTC	CASSRTGGNEQFF
TRBV6-4	NA	TRBJ1-5	once	TGTGCCAGCAGTGACTCGGGGGGGGGACAGCCCCAGCATTTT	CASSDSGGGQPQHF
TRBV6-1	TRBD1	TRBJ2-3	NA	TGTGCCAGCAGTGAGGATTTTGAGGGGGCAGGCACAGATACGCAGTATTTT	CASSEDFEGAGTDTQYF
TRBV5-4	TRBD1	TRBJ1-2	NA	TGTGCCAGCAGCACCGGGACAGGGGGCCCCTATGGCTACACCTTC	CASSTGTGGPYGYTF
TRBV5-1	TRBD1	TRBJ2-2	NA	TGCGCCAGCAGCCCCGGGACAGTTAACACCGGGGAGCTGTTTTTT	CASSPGTVNTGELFF
TRBV2	TRBD2	TRBJ2-3	NA	TGTGCCAGCAGTTTTAGGACTAGCGGGGGGGCCGGAGATACGCAGTATTTT	CASSFRTSGGAGDTQYF